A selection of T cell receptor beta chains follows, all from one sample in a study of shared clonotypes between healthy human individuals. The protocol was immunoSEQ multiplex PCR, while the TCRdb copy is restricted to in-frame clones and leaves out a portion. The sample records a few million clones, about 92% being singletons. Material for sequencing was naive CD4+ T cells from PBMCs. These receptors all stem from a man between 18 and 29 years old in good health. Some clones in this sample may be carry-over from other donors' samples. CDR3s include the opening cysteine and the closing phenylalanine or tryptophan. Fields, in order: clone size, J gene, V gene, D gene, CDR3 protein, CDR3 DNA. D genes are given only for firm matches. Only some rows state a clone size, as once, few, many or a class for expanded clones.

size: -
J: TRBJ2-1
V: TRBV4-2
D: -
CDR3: CASSQAGARGDNEQFF
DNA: TGTGCCAGCAGCCAAGCGGGGGCTAGGGGAGACAATGAGCAGTTCTTC

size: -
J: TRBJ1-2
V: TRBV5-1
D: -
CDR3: CASSVDGLRGYTF
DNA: TGCGCCAGCAGCGTTGACGGACTAAGGGGCTACACCTTC

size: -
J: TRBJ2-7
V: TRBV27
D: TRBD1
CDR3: CASSLHRDRVREQYF
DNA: TGTGCCAGCAGCCTACACCGGGACAGGGTGCGTGAGCAGTACTTC

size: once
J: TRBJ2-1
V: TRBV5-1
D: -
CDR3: CASSQLRAGSSYNEQFF
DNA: TGCGCCAGCAGCCAGCTAAGGGCGGGGAGCTCCTACAATGAGCAGTTCTTC

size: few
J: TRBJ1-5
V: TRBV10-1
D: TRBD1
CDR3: CASSGGDRGPSNQPQHF
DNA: TGCGCCAGCAGTGGGGGAGACAGGGGCCCAAGCAATCAGCCCCAGCATTTT

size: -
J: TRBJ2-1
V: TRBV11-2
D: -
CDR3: CASSLDLAQGNEQFF
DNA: TGTGCCAGCAGCTTAGATCTGGCCCAAGGCAATGAGCAGTTCTTC

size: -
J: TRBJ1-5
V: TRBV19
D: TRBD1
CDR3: CASRTGGNQPQHF
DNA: TGTGCCAGTAGGACAGGGGGCAATCAGCCCCAGCATTTT

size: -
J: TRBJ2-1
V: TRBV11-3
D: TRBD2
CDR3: CASSLASGAYNEQFF
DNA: TGTGCCAGCAGCTTAGCTAGCGGGGCCTACAATGAGCAGTTCTTC

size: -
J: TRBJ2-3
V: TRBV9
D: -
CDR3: CASSVRATGTDTQYF
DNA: TGTGCCAGCAGCGTAAGGGCCACGGGCACAGATACGCAGTATTTT

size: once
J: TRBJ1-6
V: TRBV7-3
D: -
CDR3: CASSITDNSPLHF
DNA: TGTGCCAGCAGCATAACGGATAATTCACCCCTCCACTTT

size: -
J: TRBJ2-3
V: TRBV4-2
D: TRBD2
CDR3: CASSQVIAGGTDTQYF
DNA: TGTGCCAGCAGCCAAGTCATAGCGGGAGGGACAGATACGCAGTATTTT

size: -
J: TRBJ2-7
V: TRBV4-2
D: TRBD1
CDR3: CASSQEGQGSYEQYF
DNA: TGTGCCAGCAGCCAAGAGGGACAGGGATCCTACGAGCAGTACTTC

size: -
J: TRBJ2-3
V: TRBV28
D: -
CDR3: CASTPQRQPSTDTQYF
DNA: TGTGCCAGCACCCCTCAGAGACAGCCCTCCACAGATACGCAGTATTTT

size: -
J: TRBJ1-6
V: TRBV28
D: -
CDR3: CASREELNSPLHF
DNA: TGTGCCAGTCGGGAAGAACTAAATTCACCCCTCCACTTT

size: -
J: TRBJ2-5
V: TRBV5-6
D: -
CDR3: CASSLPGQKETQYF
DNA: TGTGCCAGCAGCTTGCCCGGACAGAAAGAGACCCAGTACTTC

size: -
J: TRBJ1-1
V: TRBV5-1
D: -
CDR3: CASSRDRVTEAFF
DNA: TGCGCCAGCAGCCGTGATCGGGTGACTGAAGCTTTCTTT

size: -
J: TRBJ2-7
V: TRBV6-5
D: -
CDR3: CASSYAARGHEQYF
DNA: TGTGCCAGCAGTTACGCCGCCCGGGGGCACGAGCAGTACTTC

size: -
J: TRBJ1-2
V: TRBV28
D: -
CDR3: CASSLGPANYGYTF
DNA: TGTGCCAGCAGTTTGGGTCCTGCTAACTATGGCTACACCTTC

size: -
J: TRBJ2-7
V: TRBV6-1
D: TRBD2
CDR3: CASIPPGLGAYEQYF
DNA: TGTGCCAGCATTCCTCCGGGACTAGGGGCTTACGAGCAGTACTTC

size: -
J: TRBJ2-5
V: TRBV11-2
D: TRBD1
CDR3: CASSPRTGEGETQYF
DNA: TGTGCCAGCAGCCCTAGGACAGGGGAAGGGGAGACCCAGTACTTC

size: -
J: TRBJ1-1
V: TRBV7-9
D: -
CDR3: CASSPQYEQNMNTEAFF
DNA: TGTGCCAGCAGCCCCCAGTACGAACAGAATATGAACACTGAAGCTTTCTTT

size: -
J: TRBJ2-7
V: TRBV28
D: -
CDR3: CASTRGWGSPFGEQYF
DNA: TGTGCCAGCACCCGGGGGTGGGGTTCCCCCTTCGGCGAGCAGTACTTC

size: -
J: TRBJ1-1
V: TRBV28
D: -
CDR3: CASSPPGLTEAFF
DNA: TGTGCCAGCAGTCCTCCGGGCCTCACTGAAGCTTTCTTT

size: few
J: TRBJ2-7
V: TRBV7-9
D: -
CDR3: CASSATGTYEQYF
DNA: TGTGCCAGCAGCGCTACAGGTACCTACGAGCAGTACTTC

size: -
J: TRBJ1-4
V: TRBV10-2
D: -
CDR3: CASTAGMNEKLFF
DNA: TGCGCCAGTACGGCGGGTATGAATGAAAAACTGTTTTTT

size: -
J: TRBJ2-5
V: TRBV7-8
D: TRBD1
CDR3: CASSWDRVGETQYF
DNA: TGTGCCAGCAGCTGGGACAGGGTTGGGGAGACCCAGTACTTC

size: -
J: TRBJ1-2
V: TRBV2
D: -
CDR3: CASRSGGAYGYTF
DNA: TGTGCCAGCAGGTCCGGCGGAGCCTATGGCTACACCTTC

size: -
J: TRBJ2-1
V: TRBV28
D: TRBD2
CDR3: CASSSAGTSGDGVPNEQFF
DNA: TGTGCCAGCAGTTCCGCCGGGACTAGCGGGGACGGCGTTCCCAATGAGCAGTTCTTC

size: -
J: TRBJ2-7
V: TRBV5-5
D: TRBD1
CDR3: CASSLLPGTGENEQYF
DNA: TGTGCCAGCAGCTTGTTACCCGGGACAGGGGAGAACGAGCAGTACTTC

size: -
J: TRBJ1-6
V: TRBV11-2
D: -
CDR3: CASSSSPGLSLHF
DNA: TGTGCCAGCAGCTCATCTCCGGGACTTTCCCTCCACTTT

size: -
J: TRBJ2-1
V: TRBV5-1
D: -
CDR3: CASSLDSINEQFF
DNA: TGCGCCAGCAGCCTGGACAGCATTAATGAGCAGTTCTTC